The T cell receptor (beta chain) described here comes from a study of identifying expanded T cells in peripheral blood. Healthy donors had no documented immune events, such as infections, while sampled. Notes on this clone: As yet, its antigen is unknown.

The length of the CDR3 is 17 residues. V gave up 1 base and J gave up 0 bases; unmatched junction bases: 8. Germline CDR1 SGDLS, CDR2 YYNGEE. Sequencing used immunoSEQ multiplex PCR; TCRdb keeps in-frame clones, though not all of them. The data hold around 81,000 clones, with 70% to 90% observed a single time. General study points: Technical replicates showed 0.9 to 1.5 changed clones; roughly two weeks about 16; four weeks 19. Across healthy donors, higher total template counts meant significantly greater approximately two-week count variance.

Sequencing used blood. This sequence originates from a person aged 18 to 75 in good health. The V call is TRBV9, the J call TRBJ2-3; the match to TRBD2 covers 7 bases. The CDR3 reads CASSVLAQRGSTDTQYF. The CDR3 DNA sequence: TGTGCCAGCAGCGTATTAGCCCAGCGGGGCAGCACAGATACGCAGTATTTT.